Sequencing of this T cell receptor (beta chain) was carried out in a study of control samples from healthy donors and cancer patients. The table came from immunoSEQ multiplex PCR; TCRdb's copy has only in-frame clones and leaves some out. The repertoire consists of 24,000 or so clones, with around 85% occurring once and the leading ten covering over 35%. The sequenced sample consisted of PBMCs. The clonotype originates from a man in his sixties with head and neck cancer.

CDR3 DNA sequence: TGTGCCAGCAGCCCTCAGACTAGCAGCTCCTACAATGAGCAGTTCTTC. Protein: CASSPQTSSSYNEQFF. This sequence joins TRBV5-4 and TRBJ2-1; TRBD2 matches 7 bases. Germline CDR1 and CDR2: SGHNT and YYREEE (reference sequence). V dropped 4 bases and J dropped 0; count of bases not matched to a gene: 7. The CDR3 spans 16 residues.